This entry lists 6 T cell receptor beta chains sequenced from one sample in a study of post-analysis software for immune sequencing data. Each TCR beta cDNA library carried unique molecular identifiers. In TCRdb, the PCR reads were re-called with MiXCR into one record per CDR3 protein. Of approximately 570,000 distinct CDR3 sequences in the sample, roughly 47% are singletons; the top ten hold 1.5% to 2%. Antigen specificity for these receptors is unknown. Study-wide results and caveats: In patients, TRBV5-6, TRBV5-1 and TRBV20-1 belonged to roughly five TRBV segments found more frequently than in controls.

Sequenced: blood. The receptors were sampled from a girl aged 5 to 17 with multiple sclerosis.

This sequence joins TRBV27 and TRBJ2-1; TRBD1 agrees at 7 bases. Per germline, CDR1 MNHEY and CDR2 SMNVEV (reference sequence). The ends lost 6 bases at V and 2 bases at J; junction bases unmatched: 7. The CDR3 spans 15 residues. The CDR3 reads CASSLSRGTYNEQFF. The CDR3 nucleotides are TGTGCCAGCAGCCTATCCAGGGGGACCTACAATGAGCAGTTCTTC.

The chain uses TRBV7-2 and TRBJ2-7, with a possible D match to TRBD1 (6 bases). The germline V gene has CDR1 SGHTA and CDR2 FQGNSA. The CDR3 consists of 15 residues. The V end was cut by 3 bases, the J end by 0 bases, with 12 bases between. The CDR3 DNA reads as TGTGCCAGCAGCTTTGACAGGTCGAGCTCCTACGAGCAGTACTTC. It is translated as CASSFDRSSSYEQYF. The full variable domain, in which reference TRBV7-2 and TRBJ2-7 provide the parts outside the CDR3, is GAGVSQSPSNKVTEKGKDVELRCDPISGHTALYWYRQSLGQGLEFLIYFQGNSAPDKSGLPSDRFSAERTGGSVSTLTIQRTQQEDSAVYLCASSFDRSSSYEQYFGPGTRLTVT.

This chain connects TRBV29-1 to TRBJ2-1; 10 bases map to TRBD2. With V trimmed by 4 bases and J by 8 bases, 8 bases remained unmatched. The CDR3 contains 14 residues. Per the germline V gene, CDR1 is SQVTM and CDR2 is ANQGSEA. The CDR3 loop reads CSVATSGIGDEQFF. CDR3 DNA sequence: TGCAGCGTTGCAACTAGCGGGATAGGCGATGAGCAGTTCTTC.

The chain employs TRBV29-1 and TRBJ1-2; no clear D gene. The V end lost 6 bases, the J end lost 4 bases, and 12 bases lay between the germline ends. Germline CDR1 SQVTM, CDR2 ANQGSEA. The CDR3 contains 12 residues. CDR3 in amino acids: CSVSRPPYGYTF. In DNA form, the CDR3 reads TGCAGCGTGTCGAGGCCTCCCTATGGCTACACCTTC.

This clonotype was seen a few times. CDR3 in amino acids: CASSVGFTDTQYF. The CDR3 DNA reads as TGCGCCAGCAGCGTGGGGTTCACAGATACGCAGTATTTT. The rearrangement joins TRBV5-1 to TRBJ2-3, with D unclear. The CDR3 has 13 amino acids. V lost 4 bases, J lost 2 bases, and 8 bases lay in between. Germline V gene sequence: CDR1 SGHRS, CDR2 YFSETQ.

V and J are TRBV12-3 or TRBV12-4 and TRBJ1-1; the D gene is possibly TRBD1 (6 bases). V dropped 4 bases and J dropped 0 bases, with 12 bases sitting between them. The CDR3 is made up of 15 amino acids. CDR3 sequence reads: CASSWITGMNTEAFF. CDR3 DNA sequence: TGTGCCAGCAGTTGGATAACAGGGATGAACACTGAAGCTTTCTTT.